The entry that follows covers one TCR beta chain sequence. Germline V gene data show CDR1 as SGHNT and CDR2 as YYREEE (reference sequence). The CDR3 length is 14 residues. V lost 6 bases, J lost 0 bases, and 11 bases lay in between. The data belong to a study of cytomegalovirus exposure and HLA in healthy donors. The PCR ran on 60 Vbeta and 13 Jbeta primers. Clones were sequenced by immunoSEQ multiplex PCR, and TCRdb holds only the in-frame ones, with some missing. The table includes some 65,000 clones, about 73% detected once. These donors counted as nominally healthy when sampled, but unrecorded immune exposures were likely.

This TCR was recovered from a woman aged 25 to 39 in good health and CMV-seronegative. The chain carries TRBV5-4 and TRBJ2-3; D is unclear. The sequenced sample was PBMCs. This CDR3 is CASKAEYSTDTQYF. For the CDR3, the DNA is TGTGCCAGCAAGGCGGAATATAGCACAGATACGCAGTATTTT.